The subject of this entry is one TCR beta chain. Original data processing: For nucleated cells, counts were estimated from reference gene primer amplification. Only in-frame clones appear in the TCRdb table, and some are missing; sequencing was by immunoSEQ multiplex PCR. That table is the source of V, J and clone size, and D and trimming were worked out from the DNA. The sample lists roughly 220,000 clones, about 85% seen once, with 2.9% in the top ten. The data originate from a study of blood T cell repertoires in COVID-19. About the research overall: Sites across the United States, Italy and Spain contributed samples from acute and convalescent COVID-19.

This sequence was found in a man aged 50 or older who had recovered from COVID-19. The sample was peripheral blood.

CDR3 in amino acids: CASSLYSGSNEQYF. CDR3 in DNA: TGTGCCAGCAGCTTATATAGCGGGAGCAACGAGCAGTACTTC. V and J are TRBV7-2 and TRBJ2-7; 9 nucleotides align to TRBD2. This CDR3 is 14 amino acids long. The trim removed 2 bases at V and 5 bases at J, leaving 4 bases unmatched. In germline, CDR1 is SGHTA, CDR2 FQGNSA.